The 31 T cell receptor beta chains given below trace back to one sample, sequenced in a study of shared clonotypes between healthy human individuals (TCRdb year 2020). The method behind the library was the immunoSEQ multiplex PCR assay. TCRdb re-hosts the immuneACCESS table, in-frame sequences only. Its copies lack some clones; in the studies checked, an unresolved V gene accounts for under half of them, and the cause for the rest is not known. This sample has 2 million to 2.5 million clones in its table, and more than 90% of those were observed once. The biggest ten clones account for more than 0.1% of the sample. The sequencing input was naive CD4+ T cells sorted from blood. The cell subset or site label, as the study defines it: CD45RA+ positively selected. The receptors were gathered from a man aged 18 to 30 in good health.

V usage is TRBV30 and J usage is TRBJ1-2; D unresolved. Germline V CDR1 and CDR2: GTSNPN, SVGIG (reference sequence). The CDR3 sequence is 15 residues long. Between the trimmed V and J ends, which lost 0 bases and 8 bases, there was a span of 19 bases. The CDR3 sequence is CAWSVSSSRRRGYTF. CDR3 nucleotides: TGTGCCTGGAGTGTAAGTTCCAGCCGTCGGAGGGGCTACACCTTC.

In this sample, this clone turned up once. The chain links TRBV7-9 to TRBJ1-4, with D possibly TRBD1 on 5 matching bases. Germline lookup yields CDR1 SEHNR and CDR2 FQNEAQ (reference sequence). The CDR3 totals 13 residues. V was shortened by 3 bases and J by 4 bases, with 6 bases between the two germline ends. CDR3 sequence: CASSLTDNEKLFF. The CDR3 DNA reads as TGTGCCAGCAGCTTGACAGATAATGAAAAACTGTTTTTT.

The chain joins TRBV18 to TRBJ2-3, with 9 bases matching TRBD2. This CDR3 has 16 residues. V gave up 4 bases and J gave up 2 bases; unmatched junction bases: 7. Germline V lookup: CDR1 KGHSH, CDR2 LQKENI. CDR3: CASSRETSGFTDTQYF. In DNA, the CDR3 is TGTGCCAGCTCACGGGAGACTAGCGGATTCACAGATACGCAGTATTTT. Full variable domain (missing parts from reference TRBV18 and TRBJ2-3): NAGVMQNPRHLVRRRGQEARLRCSPMKGHSHVYWYRQLPEEGLKFMVYLQKENIIDESGMPKERFSAEFPKEGPSILRIQQVVRGDSAAYFCASSRETSGFTDTQYFGPGTRLTVL.

The table lists this clone with a count of one. The chain joins TRBV2 to TRBJ1-5; D call uncertain. V shed 2 bases and J shed 0 bases, with 5 bases lying between them. The CDR3 is 14 residues long. CDR1 and CDR2 (germline): SNHLY, FYNNEI. CDR3 loop: CASSELTSNQPQHF. In DNA, the CDR3 is TGTGCCAGCAGTGAACTAACTAGCAATCAGCCCCAGCATTTT.

On this clone itself: Other nucleotide sequences in the sample specify the same CDR3. The chain is built from TRBV5-1 and TRBJ2-5; D remains ambiguous. The CDR3 is 12 residues long. V shed 4 bases and J shed 2 bases, with 6 bases lying between them. Germline CDR1 SGHRS, CDR2 YFSETQ. The CDR3 is CASSPTQETQYF. In DNA form, the CDR3 reads TGCGCCAGCAGCCCTACACAAGAGACCCAGTACTTC.

This chain joins TRBV28 and TRBJ1-4, with D perhaps matching TRBD1 (5 bases). Per the germline V gene, CDR1 is MDHEN and CDR2 is SYDVKM. The ends were cut back, 6 bases at V and 0 bases at J, with 11 bases in the middle. This CDR3 region has 15 residues. Here the CDR3 DNA reads TGTGCCAGCAGGGGGGGGACCGCAACTAATGAAAAACTGTTTTTT. It is translated as CASRGGTATNEKLFF. Using reference TRBV28 and TRBJ1-4 for the parts outside the CDR3, the full variable domain is DVKVTQSSRYLVKRTGEKVFLECVQDMDHENMFWYRQDPGLGLRLIYFSYDVKMKEKGDIPEGYSVSREKKERFSLILESASTNQTSMYLCASRGGTATNEKLFFGSGTQLSVL.

The V and J genes are TRBV6-1 and TRBJ1-5, with D unresolved. From germline, CDR1 is MNHNS and CDR2 SASEGT. Trimming pared 2 bases from V and 0 bases from J, leaving 11 bases between. This CDR3 has 16 amino acids. This CDR3 reads CASSEWARDSNQPQHF. The CDR3 region has the DNA TGTGCCAGCAGTGAATGGGCACGAGATAGCAATCAGCCCCAGCATTTT.

As regards this clone: This sample also contains other DNA sequences that code for the same CDR3. DNA of the CDR3: TGTGCCAGCAGCTTAGGACTAGCGGGCTACGAGCAGTACTTC. Translating gives CASSLGLAGYEQYF. V and J are TRBV7-2 and TRBJ2-7; TRBD2 matches at 10 bases. Germline V gives CDR1 SGHTA, CDR2 FQGNSA. The CDR3 loop spans 14 amino acids. Trimming removed 1 base from V and 3 bases from J; junction bases left unmatched: 0.

The chain links TRBV9 to TRBJ1-2; D gene uncertain. Trimming shortened V by 3 bases and J by 0 bases, and 9 bases separated the two germline ends. In germline, CDR1 is SGDLS, CDR2 YYNGEE. This CDR3 contains 14 residues. The CDR3 is CASSDRGANYGYTF. As DNA, the CDR3 is TGTGCCAGCAGCGACAGAGGAGCTAACTATGGCTACACCTTC.

This chain connects TRBV7-2 to TRBJ2-6, with a possible D match to TRBD2 (6 bases). The germline CDR1 and CDR2 sequences are SGHTA and FQGNSA. V was trimmed by 2 bases and J by 0 bases, leaving 11 bases between them. The CDR3 has 17 amino acids. CDR3 region: CASSLSGASSGANVLTF. Here the CDR3 DNA reads TGTGCCAGCAGCTTATCGGGAGCGTCCTCTGGGGCCAACGTCCTGACTTTC.

This chain uses TRBV11-2 with TRBJ1-4; tentative D call: TRBD1 (5 bases). The CDR3 length is 15 residues. V was clipped by 4 bases and J by 8 bases, with 17 bases between them. The germline CDR1 and CDR2 sequences are SGHAT and FQNNGV. The CDR3 protein is CASSYLIGTSEKLFF. The CDR3 nucleotides are TGTGCCAGCAGCTACCTTATTGGGACCTCAGAAAAACTGTTTTTT.

This chain links TRBV7-2 with TRBJ1-2; D gene uncertain. The CDR3 is 12 amino acids. V was shortened by 8 bases and J by 7 bases, with 14 bases between the two germline ends. The germline V gene encodes CDR1 SGHTA and CDR2 FQGNSA. CDR3 region: CASRHRWGGYTF. In DNA, the CDR3 is TGTGCCAGCCGACATAGGTGGGGTGGCTACACCTTC. The variable domain in full, with the rest retrieved from reference TRBV7-2 and TRBJ1-2, is GAGVSQSPSNKVTEKGKDVELRCDPISGHTALYWYRQSLGQGLEFLIYFQGNSAPDKSGLPSDRFSAERTGGSVSTLTIQRTQQEDSAVYLCASRHRWGGYTFGSGTRLTVV.

This rearrangement joins TRBV10-3 to TRBJ2-1; perhaps TRBD1 as D (6 bases). Germline V gives CDR1 ENHRY, CDR2 SYGVKD. This CDR3 has 15 residues. Trimming shortened V by 6 bases and J by 5 bases, and 17 bases separated the two germline ends. In DNA, the CDR3 is TGTGCCATCAGGAAGACAGGCCGCGAGAACAATGAGCAGTTCTTC. This translates into CAIRKTGRENNEQFF.

The rearrangement links TRBV15 to TRBJ1-2, with no clear D. Trimming removed 0 bases at V and 5 bases at J, with 10 bases between. CDR3 size: 14 residues. Germline V gene data show CDR1 as LNHNV and CDR2 as YYDKDF (reference sequence). CDR3 DNA sequence: TGTGCCACCAGCAGAGATAGGGCAGCATATGGCTACACCTTC. Its translation is CATSRDRAAYGYTF.

The chain combines TRBV5-6 with TRBJ2-4, with TRBD2 identical over 15 bases. CDR3 size: 19 residues. In germline, CDR1 is SGHDT, CDR2 YYEEEE. V lost 4 bases and J lost 2; bases outside the gene matches: 10. CDR3: CASSGIPGLAGGTKNIQYF. The CDR3 DNA reads as TGTGCCAGCAGCGGAATACCGGGACTAGCGGGGGGAACCAAAAACATTCAGTACTTC. The full variable domain, rest sourced from reference TRBV5-6 and TRBJ2-4, is DAGVTQSPTHLIKTRGQQVTLRCSPKSGHDTVSWYQQALGQGPQFIFQYYEEEERQRGNFPDRFSGHQFPNYSSELNVNALLLGDSALYLCASSGIPGLAGGTKNIQYFGAGTRLSVL.

The V call is TRBV5-1, the J call TRBJ2-7, with 12 nucleotides matching TRBD2. Trimming at V came to 4 bases and at J to 0 bases, leaving 5 bases not matched to a gene. The length of the CDR3 is 16 residues. Germline V CDR1 and CDR2: SGHRS, YFSETQ. The DNA for the CDR3 is TGCGCCAGCAGCCTGTTGACTAGCGGGAGCTCCTACGAGCAGTACTTC. Its protein is CASSLLTSGSSYEQYF.

In regard to this clone: A junction boundary mismatches the germline segment, possibly from a read error. The chain couples TRBV9 to TRBJ1-4; D is unclear. The CDR3 totals 16 residues. The germline CDR1 and CDR2 sequences are SGDLS and YYNGEE. The CDR3, as DNA: TGTGCCAGCAGCGGAACCGCGGGCCAAGCACCTGAACAACTGTTTTTT. Translation: CASSGTAGQAPEQLFF.

The CDR3 protein is CASSQDRSGGAYEQYF. DNA for the CDR3: TGTGCCAGCAGCCAAGATAGGAGCGGGGGGGCCTACGAGCAGTACTTC. The chain combines TRBV4-2 with TRBJ2-7; 10 bases line up with TRBD2. Losses at the gene ends were 0 bases for V and 2 bases for J; bases not matched to a gene: 4. There are 16 residues in the CDR3. From germline, CDR1 is LGHNA and CDR2 YNFKEQ.

The chain links TRBV6-1 to TRBJ2-1, with D unclear. Germline CDR1 MNHNS, CDR2 SASEGT. The CDR3 has 15 residues. Trimming removed 2 bases from V and 4 bases from J, with 12 bases in between. The CDR3 region has the DNA TGTGCCAGCAGTGAATGGACGGGTCGGTACAATGAGCAGTTCTTC. The encoded protein is CASSEWTGRYNEQFF.

J is TRBJ2-5 and V is TRBV5-1; no clear D gene. The CDR3 extends over 15 amino acids. Germline V gene data show CDR1 as SGHRS and CDR2 as YFSETQ. The ends were cut back, 0 bases at V and 1 base at J, with 10 bases in the middle. The CDR3 sequence is CASSLDYGSQETQYF. CDR3 coding DNA: TGCGCCAGCAGCTTGGATTACGGCAGCCAAGAGACCCAGTACTTC. The full variable domain, its missing parts supplied by reference TRBV5-1 and TRBJ2-5, is KAGVTQTPRYLIKTRGQQVTLSCSPISGHRSVSWYQQTPGQGLQFLFEYFSETQRNKGNFPGRFSGRQFSNSRSEMNVSTLELGDSALYLCASSLDYGSQETQYFGPGTRLLVL.

The J gene is TRBJ2-7, the V gene TRBV6-1; D possibly corresponds to TRBD1 (5 bases). This CDR3 comprises 15 residues. Germline CDR1 reads MNHNS; CDR2 reads SASEGT. Trimming took 0 bases from V and 2 from J, leaving 11 bases between them. CDR3 in amino acids: CASSEASRGPYEQYF. The CDR3 DNA sequence: TGTGCCAGCAGTGAAGCTAGTAGGGGCCCCTACGAGCAGTACTTC.

V gene TRBV2 combines with J gene TRBJ1-4, with D perhaps matching TRBD1 (6 bases). The CDR3 is made up of 15 amino acids. Germline V gene sequence: CDR1 SNHLY, CDR2 FYNNEI. With 1 base removed from V and 13 bases from J, the gap between germline ends came to 19 bases. CDR3 sequence (DNA): TGTGCCAGCAGTGAAGAGGTGGAAGGGGGTCGGGGACTGTTTTTT. Its translation: CASSEEVEGGRGLFF.

This clone was picked up a small number of times. The chain joins TRBV6-5 to TRBJ2-7; 11 bases line up with TRBD1. V was clipped by 6 bases and J by 2 bases; unmatched bases: 6. Germline V gives CDR1 MNHEY, CDR2 SVGAGI. This CDR3 contains 15 residues. In DNA form, the CDR3 reads TGTGCCAGCAGAAGTGGACAGGGGGCGGCCTACGAGCAGTACTTC. Protein sequence: CASRSGQGAAYEQYF.

CDR3 in amino acids: CASAGTGGYNEQFF. The DNA for the CDR3 is TGTGCCAGCGCCGGGACAGGGGGATACAATGAGCAGTTCTTC. The chain is built from TRBV2 and TRBJ2-1; TRBD1 matches 11 bases. The J segment lost 4 bases and the V segment lost 8 bases, leaving 4 bases of the junction unmatched. The CDR3 runs 14 residues. The germline V gene has CDR1 SNHLY and CDR2 FYNNEI. Looking up the rest from reference TRBV2 and TRBJ2-1 gives the full variable domain: EPEVTQTPSHQVTQMGQEVILRCVPISNHLYFYWYRQILGQKVEFLVSFYNNEISEKSEIFDDQFSVERPDGSNFTLKIRSTKLEDSAMYFCASAGTGGYNEQFFGPGTRLTVL.

Turning to this clone: The sample holds other DNA sequences that translate to the same CDR3. The chain uses TRBV20-1 and TRBJ1-2; D not certain. Trimming took off 0 bases at V and 5 bases at J, with 4 bases between the two ends. Per germline, CDR1 DFQATT and CDR2 SNEGSKA (reference sequence). This CDR3 is built from 11 residues. CDR3 sequence (DNA): TGCAGTGCTAGAGATCTTTATGGCTACACCTTC. Translation gives CSARDLYGYTF.

The gene calls are TRBV10-3 and TRBJ2-2; D might be TRBD1 or TRBD2, each matching 6 bases. V shed 6 bases and J shed 7 bases, with 12 bases lying between them. This CDR3 region has 13 residues. Germline V gene lookup returns CDR1 ENHRY and CDR2 SYGVKD. The DNA of the CDR3 is TGTGCCATCAGCACAGGGAGGAGCGGGGAGCTGTTTTTT. It translates to CAISTGRSGELFF.

The table lists this clone with a count of one. V usage is TRBV28 and J usage is TRBJ2-2; either TRBD1 or TRBD2 may fit D (5 bases each). The germline CDR1 and CDR2 sequences are MDHEN and SYDVKM. Trimming took 5 bases from V and 4 from J, leaving 17 bases between them. The CDR3 extends over 16 amino acids. The CDR3: CASSLRGRKLTGELFF. Written as DNA, the CDR3 is TGTGCCAGCAGTCTTCGGGGACGGAAACTCACCGGGGAGCTGTTTTTT.

This clone was seen just once. The genes are TRBV6-6 and TRBJ1-6, with D tentatively TRBD1 (5 bases). V dropped 2 bases and J dropped 5 bases, with 10 bases sitting between them. CDR1 is MNHNY, CDR2 SVGAGI, per germline (reference sequence). There are 15 residues in the CDR3. CDR3 nucleotide sequence: TGTGCCAGCAGTTACCCAGGGTTAGATAATTCACCCCTCCACTTT. This gives the protein CASSYPGLDNSPLHF.

This chain joins TRBV10-2 and TRBJ1-3; TRBD1 is a possible D gene (6 bases). Trimming removed 0 bases at V and 8 bases at J, with 20 bases between. The CDR3 is 17 residues long. The germline gives CDR1 WSHSY, CDR2 SAAADI. The CDR3 sequence: CASSESAITGSRDTIYF. Written as DNA, the CDR3 is TGCGCCAGCAGTGAGTCCGCTATTACAGGGAGTAGGGACACCATATATTTT.

This chain links TRBV5-6 with TRBJ2-7; 10 bases line up with TRBD2. V was pared by 3 bases and J by 0 bases, with 3 bases of the junction left unmatched. CDR1 is SGHDT, CDR2 YYEEEE, per germline. The CDR3 is made up of 15 amino acids. The CDR3 is CASSSGLANSYEQYF. DNA of the CDR3: TGTGCCAGCAGCTCGGGACTAGCGAACTCCTACGAGCAGTACTTC.

The chain recombines TRBV2 with TRBJ2-7; D unclear. Germline V gene sequence: CDR1 SNHLY, CDR2 FYNNEI. This CDR3 has 11 amino acids. With 7 bases removed from V and 7 bases from J, the gap between germline ends came to 11 bases. CDR3 in amino acids: CASTLDGEQYF. In nucleotides, the CDR3 is TGTGCCAGCACCCTGGACGGTGAGCAGTACTTC. Drawing the rest from reference TRBV2 and TRBJ2-7, the complete variable domain is EPEVTQTPSHQVTQMGQEVILRCVPISNHLYFYWYRQILGQKVEFLVSFYNNEISEKSEIFDDQFSVERPDGSNFTLKIRSTKLEDSAMYFCASTLDGEQYFGPGTRLTVT.